This T cell receptor (beta chain) was obtained from a study of blood T cell repertoires in COVID-19. Study context: Sample material is recorded as cDNA or gDNA derived from T cells, B-cell-depleted T cells, or PBMCs.

Assay: immunoSEQ multiplex PCR; the TCRdb copy retains only in-frame clones and omits some. The sample comprises some 150,000 clones, around 85% of which are singletons, and approximately 9.2% rests with the top ten. Per the germline V gene, CDR1 is SGHRS and CDR2 is YFSETQ. This CDR3 is 14 amino acids long. With 4 bases clipped from V and 5 bases from J, the junction kept 4 bases outside the gene matches. Two consecutive negative NP/OP PCR tests, clearance, or resolved symptoms defined Cohort 3 recovery. Sequenced sample: PBMCs or T cells enriched from blood (not recorded which). The TCR sequence derives from a man between 45 and 60 years old who had recovered from COVID-19. The rearrangement uses TRBV5-1 and TRBJ1-5, with TRBD1 matching over 9 bases. This chain's CDR3 is CASSEGQGYQPQHF. The CDR3 DNA reads as TGCGCCAGCAGCGAGGGACAGGGTTATCAGCCCCAGCATTTT.